These 10 T cell receptor beta chains came from one sample sequenced in a study of CD8 T cells in Susac syndrome. When the RNA was reverse transcribed, random hexamers were used with an input of roughly 0.5 to 1 ug. TCRdb processed the immunoSEQ multiplex PCR reads anew with MiXCR; each CDR3 protein has one entry. The repertoire has approximately 220,000 distinct CDR3 sequences, roughly 94% of them found once; the top ten carry 0.082%. The sample comprised CD4+ T cells from PBMCs. Receptor source: a human donor with multiple sclerosis.

V gene TRBV5-1 combines with J gene TRBJ1-4; the D gene is possibly TRBD1 (5 bases). The CDR3 runs to 15 residues. V dropped 0 bases and J dropped 6 bases, with 12 bases sitting between them. Germline V gene sequence: CDR1 SGHRS, CDR2 YFSETQ. The DNA for the CDR3 is TGCGCCAGCAGCTTGGCCAACAGGCAAGATGAAAAACTGTTTTTT. This sequence encodes CASSLANRQDEKLFF.

The V call is TRBV12-5, the J call TRBJ1-2; no reliable D call. The V gene lost 1 base and the J gene lost 2 bases, with 11 bases spanning the gap. Germline V lookup: CDR1 LGHNT, CDR2 FRNRAP. The CDR3 runs 15 residues. The CDR3 bases are TGTGCTAGTGGTTTGGAGCTAGACGGAAACTATGGCTACACCTTC. It encodes CASGLELDGNYGYTF.

The J gene is TRBJ1-5, the V gene TRBV3-1; no clear D gene. The CDR3 spans 14 residues. CDR1 is LGHDT, CDR2 YNNKEL, per germline (reference sequence). Trimming took 6 bases from V and 3 from J, leaving 12 bases between them. The CDR3 is CASSPRRTNQPQHF. In DNA, the CDR3 is TGTGCCAGCAGTCCCAGACGGACCAATCAGCCCCAGCATTTT.

V usage is TRBV24-1 and J usage is TRBJ2-2; maybe TRBD1 (6 bases). The CDR3 length is 14 residues. Germline V gives CDR1 KGHDR, CDR2 SFDVKD. V was trimmed by 9 bases and J by 2 bases, leaving 12 bases between them. CDR3 protein: CATQGGANTGELFF. In nucleotides, the CDR3 is TGTGCCACCCAAGGGGGAGCTAACACCGGGGAGCTGTTTTTT.

The CDR3: CSVDQAGGADTQYF. The CDR3 DNA sequence: TGCAGCGTTGATCAAGCAGGTGGCGCAGATACGCAGTATTTT. The rearrangement links TRBV29-1 to TRBJ2-3; D remains ambiguous. V shed 3 bases and J shed 4 bases, with 14 bases lying between them. The CDR3 totals 14 residues. Germline-derived CDR1 and CDR2 are SQVTM and ANQGSEA.

The DNA for the CDR3 is TGCAGCGTTGTTGGGCGGGATAACACCGGGGAGCTGTTTTTT. This gives the protein CSVVGRDNTGELFF. The chain uses TRBV29-1 and TRBJ2-2; tentatively, D is TRBD2 (6 bases). V was cut by 4 bases and J by 2 bases, with 11 bases left in between. Germline V lookup: CDR1 SQVTM, CDR2 ANQGSEA. The CDR3 has 14 residues.

V usage is TRBV2 and J usage is TRBJ1-2; D is unclear. This CDR3 has 13 amino acids. V gave up 1 base and J gave up 7 bases, with 10 bases separating them. Germline V gene data show CDR1 as SNHLY and CDR2 as FYNNEI. CDR3 sequence reads: CASSEVLPGGYTF. The CDR3 bases are TGTGCCAGCAGTGAAGTTCTGCCTGGTGGCTACACCTTC.

This rearrangement joins TRBV7-9 to TRBJ2-7; 8 bases are a match to TRBD2. CDR1 and CDR2 (germline): SEHNR, FQNEAQ (reference sequence). Trimming took 1 base from V and 3 from J; bases not matched to a gene: 5. This CDR3 has 15 amino acids. CDR3 in DNA: TGTGCCAGCAGCTTAGATCGGGGGGGCCTCTACGAGCAGTACTTC. Amino acids: CASSLDRGGLYEQYF.

V usage is TRBV20-1 and J usage is TRBJ2-1; D call uncertain. This CDR3 region has 15 residues. Trimming stripped 1 base from V and 0 bases from J, with 10 bases between. CDR1 and CDR2 (germline): DFQATT, SNEGSKA (reference sequence). CDR3 in DNA: TGCAGTGCTAGAGTCGGTCCCAGCTCCTACAATGAGCAGTTCTTC. Translated: CSARVGPSSYNEQFF.

The DNA for the CDR3 is TGTGCCAGCAGTCCCGGACAGGGCGTTTCACCCCTCCACTTT. As protein: CASSPGQGVSPLHF. The V gene is TRBV27, the J gene TRBJ1-6; 8 nucleotides match TRBD1. The CDR3 is 14 residues long. Germline V CDR1 and CDR2: MNHEY, SMNVEV (reference sequence). The V gene end was trimmed by 5 bases and the J gene end by 9 bases; junction bases not matched to a gene: 6.